Below, 3 T cell receptor beta chains from the same sample are listed, as sequenced in a study of blood T cells in healthy people across ages. Then a second PCR, running roughly 7 to 11 cycles, was carried out with a sample-barcoded 5' primer and a J-beta primer mix. One entry per CDR3 protein results from TCRdb running MiXCR on the 5' RACE reads. The sample yields fewer than 950,000 distinct CDR3 sequences, about 37% seen once. Sequencing was carried out using blood. These receptor sequences come from a man younger than 35 in good health.

The chain recombines TRBV4-3 with TRBJ2-3; no reliable D call. Per germline, CDR1 LGHNA and CDR2 YSLEER. The V gene lost 2 bases and the J gene lost 1 base, with 10 bases spanning the gap. The CDR3 consists of 15 residues. CDR3 amino acids: CASSQIPQGTDTQYF. The CDR3 DNA reads TGCGCCAGCAGCCAAATCCCGCAGGGCACAGATACGCAGTATTTT.

V gene TRBV12-3 or TRBV12-4 combines with J gene TRBJ2-5, with 7 bases matching TRBD1. The ends lost 2 bases at V and 1 base at J; junction bases unmatched: 7. This CDR3 comprises 16 residues. CDR3 in DNA: TGTGCCAGCAGTTTACATGGGACAGACTTCCAAGAGACCCAGTACTTC. Protein: CASSLHGTDFQETQYF.

The sample holds many counts of this clonotype. The V and J genes are TRBV20-1 and TRBJ2-7; tentatively, D is TRBD1 (5 bases). V gave up 3 bases and J gave up 3 bases, with 9 bases separating them. This CDR3 is built from 12 residues. In germline, CDR1 is DFQATT, CDR2 SNEGSKA (reference sequence). The CDR3 bases are TGCAGTGCTAGGTACAGGAGCTACGAGCAGTACTTC. It codes for CSARYRSYEQYF.